The 13 T cell receptor beta chains below were found in one sample sequenced in a study of cytomegalovirus exposure and HLA in healthy donors. The PCR contained 60 Vbeta and 13 Jbeta primers. This table comes from immunoSEQ multiplex PCR, and its TCRdb copy is limited to in-frame clones, with some not included. Among 150,000 or so clones listed, approximately 72% were seen once. Source material: PBMCs. These receptors were collected from a man younger than 35 in good health and CMV-seronegative.

The V and J genes are TRBV6-5 and TRBJ1-1, with unresolved D. The CDR3 has 14 amino acids. The V gene lost 0 bases and the J gene lost 1 base, with 6 bases spanning the gap. Germline CDR1 and CDR2: MNHEY and SVGAGI. This CDR3 is CASSYSGGNTEAFF. For the CDR3, the DNA is TGTGCCAGCAGTTACTCCGGAGGGAACACTGAAGCTTTCTTT.

This chain links TRBV5-1 with TRBJ1-1, with 7 bases aligning to TRBD1. V lost 4 bases and J lost 1; bases outside the gene matches: 4. CDR1 and CDR2 (germline): SGHRS, YFSETQ. The CDR3 spans 14 residues. The CDR3 sequence: CASSPGTENTEAFF. In nucleotides, the CDR3 is TGCGCCAGCAGCCCTGGGACAGAGAACACTGAAGCTTTCTTT.

The chain carries TRBV9 and TRBJ1-2; D is unclear. Trimming took 3 bases from V and 5 from J, leaving 23 bases between them. Germline loops: CDR1 SGDLS, CDR2 YYNGEE. This CDR3 has 17 residues. The CDR3 sequence is CASSERQTLVGRYGYTF. The CDR3 nucleotides are TGTGCCAGCAGCGAGCGCCAAACCCTAGTCGGGAGGTATGGCTACACCTTC.

The CDR3 protein is CASSSSAVGGAPLHF. CDR3 DNA: TGTGCCAGCAGCTCTTCGGCCGTGGGAGGAGCACCCCTCCACTTT. This sequence joins TRBV7-9 and TRBJ1-6; D gene uncertain. The germline V gene encodes CDR1 SEHNR and CDR2 FQNEAQ (reference sequence). The CDR3 is 15 residues long. Trimming left V 4 bases short and J 11 bases short, with 18 bases between. Using reference TRBV7-9 and TRBJ1-6 for the parts outside the CDR3, the full variable domain is DTGVSQNPRHKITKRGQNVTFRCDPISEHNRLYWYRQTLGQGPEFLTYFQNEAQLEKSRLLSDRFSAERPKGSFSTLEIQRTEQGDSAMYLCASSSSAVGGAPLHFGNGTRLTVT.

CDR3 nucleotides: TGTGCCAGCAGCAAGAACTCCGGGATATCGACGCTGTACAATGAGCAGTTCTTC. It yields the protein CASSKNSGISTLYNEQFF. The chain uses TRBV11-2 and TRBJ2-1, with D possibly TRBD2 on 5 matching bases. CDR3 length equals 18 residues. V was trimmed by 5 bases and J by 4 bases, leaving 24 bases between them. Germline CDR1 SGHAT, CDR2 FQNNGV.

The chain joins TRBV5-1 to TRBJ2-7; the match to TRBD2 covers 8 bases. The CDR3 consists of 13 residues. Germline values: CDR1 SGHRS, CDR2 YFSETQ. Germline trimming cut 4 bases from V and 5 bases from J; bases unmatched to any gene: 5. The CDR3 reads CASSVAGGNEQYV. The CDR3, as DNA: TGCGCCAGCAGCGTGGCGGGGGGCAACGAGCAGTACGTC.

V is TRBV7-2 and J is TRBJ2-7; maybe TRBD1 (5 bases). Germline loops: CDR1 SGHTA, CDR2 FQGNSA. This CDR3 is 14 amino acids long. Trimming pared 5 bases from V and 2 bases from J, leaving 13 bases between. CDR3 protein: CASSRSRQTYEQYF. The CDR3 coding sequence is TGTGCCAGCAGCCGAAGTAGACAGACCTACGAGCAGTACTTC.

The count of this clone is one. The chain couples TRBV4-1 to TRBJ2-3, with 7 bases that match TRBD2. Germline V CDR1 and CDR2: MGHRA, YSYEKL. The CDR3 runs 17 residues. Trimming at V came to 4 bases and at J to 4 bases, leaving 14 bases not matched to a gene. CDR3 nucleotide sequence: TGCGCCAGCAGCCTCCTCTCGACTGCCGGGGGGTCAGATACGCAGTATTTT. The encoded protein is CASSLLSTAGGSDTQYF.

This chain uses TRBV27 with TRBJ1-5; TRBD1 aligns across 8 bases. The CDR3 totals 15 residues. Germline loops: CDR1 MNHEY, CDR2 SMNVEV (reference sequence). Germline trimming cut 5 bases from V and 5 bases from J; bases unmatched to any gene: 8. CDR3 region: CASSPRTGWDQPQHF. The CDR3 DNA follows: TGTGCCAGCAGTCCACGGACAGGGTGGGATCAGCCCCAGCATTTT.

CDR3 bases: TGTGCCAGCAGCGTAGAGACAGTGAATTCACCCCTCCACTTT. Translating gives CASSVETVNSPLHF. The rearrangement joins TRBV9 to TRBJ1-6; perhaps TRBD1 as D (5 bases). V was trimmed by 0 bases and J by 7 bases, leaving 8 bases between them. The germline V gene encodes CDR1 SGDLS and CDR2 YYNGEE. The length of the CDR3 is 14 residues.

The chain joins TRBV27 to TRBJ1-2, with D unclear. Looked up from germline, CDR1 is MNHEY and CDR2 is SMNVEV (reference sequence). The CDR3 extends over 18 amino acids. Trimming removed 4 bases at V and 0 bases at J, with 21 bases between. The CDR3 DNA reads as TGTGCCAGCAGTTCAAGAATATCGATGGGCGGGTCTAACTATGGCTACACCTTC. It codes for CASSSRISMGGSNYGYTF.

The V and J genes are TRBV27 and TRBJ1-2; 9 bases line up with TRBD1. CDR1 is MNHEY, CDR2 SMNVEV, per germline (reference sequence). With 8 bases clipped from V and 4 bases from J, the junction kept 14 bases outside the gene matches. CDR3 length: 16 residues. CDR3 nucleotide sequence: TGTGCCAGCTTGCCTTATTGGACAGGGGATACCTATGGCTACACCTTC. Its translation is CASLPYWTGDTYGYTF.

The chain combines TRBV29-1 with TRBJ2-5, with 7 nucleotides matching TRBD1. J lost 2 bases, V lost 6 bases, and 3 bases had no gene match. Germline V gene data show CDR1 as SQVTM and CDR2 as ANQGSEA. The CDR3 loop spans 12 amino acids. CDR3 in DNA: TGCAGCGTGTGGGACAGTCAAGAGACCCAGTACTTC. Its translation: CSVWDSQETQYF.